This T cell receptor beta chain was profiled in a study of T cells in Graves' hyperthyroidism and ophthalmopathy. General study points: Ophthalmopathy was told apart from stable hyperthyroidism by a 13 V-J model.

Under 3 months was the duration of disease in ophthalmopathy patients, who also had a Clinical Activity Score of at least 3 and a NOSPECS grade of at least 4. Diagnosis relied on clinical symptoms, serum thyroxine and TRAb, thyroid ultrasound and orbital computed tomography. This clonotype has at least ten counts. Its specificity is not known. The V gene's germline CDR1 is MDHEN and CDR2 SYDVKM. V was clipped by 5 bases and J by 5 bases, with 14 bases between them. CDR3 length: 14 residues. TCR beta CDR3 regions were amplified from RNA. First-round RT-PCR of the TCR CDR3 relied on the HTBI primer set. One entry per CDR3 protein results from TCRdb running MiXCR on the multiplex PCR reads. The sample comprises more than 500,000 distinct CDR3 sequences, more than 15% of which are singletons, and about 29% rests with the top ten.

The chain recombines TRBV28 with TRBJ2-3; possibly TRBD1 for D (6 bases). The sequenced sample was blood. The sequence derives from a woman aged 30 to 39 with Graves' ophthalmopathy. CDR3 DNA sequence: TGTGCCAGCAGTACCTCAGGGGTGGGAGATACGCAGTATTTT. It specifies CASSTSGVGDTQYF.